This TCR beta chain was recorded in a study of shared clonotypes between healthy human individuals. This clone has a single count. Its antigen remains unidentified. This CDR3 contains 13 residues. With V trimmed by 5 bases and J by 4 bases, 5 bases remained unmatched. Per germline, CDR1 SGHTS and CDR2 YDEGEE. In replicate PCRs of sorted subsets, approximately 200 ng DNA, about 30,000 T cell genomes, was used. TCRdb's copy holds only in-frame clones and misses some; the assay was immunoSEQ multiplex PCR. The sample consists of about 1.1 million clones, approximately 78% of them appearing once. Only Caucasian adults living in Nashville, Tennessee made up the donor group. General study findings and limits: Investigators collected only blood, and repertoires in tissues likely differ.

The sequenced sample consisted of memory CD4+ T cells from PBMCs. The subset here: CD45RA-negative fraction. The chain recombines TRBV5-8 with TRBJ1-2, with TRBD1 matching 7 bases. This clonotype was obtained from a man aged 18-30 years in good health. Some clones in this sample may be carry-over from other donors' samples. CDR3 protein: CASRPGGTYGYTF. Here the CDR3 DNA reads TGTGCCAGCAGACCAGGGGGTACCTATGGCTACACCTTC.